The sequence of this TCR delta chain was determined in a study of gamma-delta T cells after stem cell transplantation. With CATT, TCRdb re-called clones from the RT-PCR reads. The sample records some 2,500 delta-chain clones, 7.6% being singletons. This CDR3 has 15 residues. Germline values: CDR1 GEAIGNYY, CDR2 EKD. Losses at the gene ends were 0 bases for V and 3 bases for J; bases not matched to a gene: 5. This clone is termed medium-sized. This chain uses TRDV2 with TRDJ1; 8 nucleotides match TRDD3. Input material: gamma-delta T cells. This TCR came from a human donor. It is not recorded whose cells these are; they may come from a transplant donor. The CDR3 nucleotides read TGTGCCTGTGACACCCTGGGGGGATATTCCGATAAACTCATCTTT. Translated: CACDTLGGYSDKLIF.